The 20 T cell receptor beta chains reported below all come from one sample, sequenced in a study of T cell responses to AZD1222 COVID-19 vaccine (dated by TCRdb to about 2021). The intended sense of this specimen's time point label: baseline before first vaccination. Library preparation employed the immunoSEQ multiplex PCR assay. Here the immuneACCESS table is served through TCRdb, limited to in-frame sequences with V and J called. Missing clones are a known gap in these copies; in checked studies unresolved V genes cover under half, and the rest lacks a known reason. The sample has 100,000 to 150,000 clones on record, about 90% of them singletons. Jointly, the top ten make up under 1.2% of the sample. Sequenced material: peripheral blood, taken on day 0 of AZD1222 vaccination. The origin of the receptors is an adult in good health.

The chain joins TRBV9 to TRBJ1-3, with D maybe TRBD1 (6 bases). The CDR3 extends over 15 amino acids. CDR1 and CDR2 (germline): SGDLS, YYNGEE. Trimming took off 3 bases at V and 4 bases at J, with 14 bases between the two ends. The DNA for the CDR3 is TGTGCCAGCAGCGCGGGGGGGGCGCTGGGAAACACCATATATTTT. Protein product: CASSAGGALGNTIYF.

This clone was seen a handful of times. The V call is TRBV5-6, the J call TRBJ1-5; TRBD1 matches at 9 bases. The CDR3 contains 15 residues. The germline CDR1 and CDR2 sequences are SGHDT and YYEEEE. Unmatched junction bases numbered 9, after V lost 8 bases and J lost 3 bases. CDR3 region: CARWTGTGYNQPQHF. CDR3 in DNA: TGTGCCAGATGGACCGGGACAGGGTACAATCAGCCCCAGCATTTT.

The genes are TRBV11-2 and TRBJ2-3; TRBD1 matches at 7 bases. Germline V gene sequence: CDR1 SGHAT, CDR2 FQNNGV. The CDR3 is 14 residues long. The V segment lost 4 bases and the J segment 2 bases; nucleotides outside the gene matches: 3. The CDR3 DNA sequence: TGTGCCAGCAGCTGGGGACAGAACACAGATACGCAGTATTTT. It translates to CASSWGQNTDTQYF.

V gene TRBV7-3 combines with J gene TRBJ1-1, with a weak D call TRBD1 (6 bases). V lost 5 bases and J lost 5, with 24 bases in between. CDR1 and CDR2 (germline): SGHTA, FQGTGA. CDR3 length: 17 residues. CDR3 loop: CASSPKGGARLGTEAFF. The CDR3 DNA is TGTGCCAGCAGCCCCAAAGGGGGGGCGCGGCTCGGAACTGAAGCTTTCTTT.

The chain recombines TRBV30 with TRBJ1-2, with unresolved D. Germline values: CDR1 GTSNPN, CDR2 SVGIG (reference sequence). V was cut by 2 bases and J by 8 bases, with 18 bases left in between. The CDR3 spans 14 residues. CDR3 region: CAWSKQLVLAGYTF. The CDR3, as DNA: TGTGCCTGGAGTAAGCAGTTAGTACTCGCGGGCTACACCTTC.

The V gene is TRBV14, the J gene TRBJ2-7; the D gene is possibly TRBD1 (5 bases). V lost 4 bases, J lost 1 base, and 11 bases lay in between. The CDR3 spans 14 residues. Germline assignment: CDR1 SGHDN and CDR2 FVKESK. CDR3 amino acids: CASSPLTVSYEQYF. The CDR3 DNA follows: TGTGCCAGCAGCCCCCTGACAGTTTCCTACGAGCAGTACTTC.

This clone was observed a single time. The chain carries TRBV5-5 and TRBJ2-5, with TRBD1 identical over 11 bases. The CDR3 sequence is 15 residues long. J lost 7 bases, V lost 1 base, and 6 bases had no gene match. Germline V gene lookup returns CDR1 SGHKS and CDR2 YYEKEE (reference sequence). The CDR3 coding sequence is TGTGCCAGCAGCTTGTTTTCGGGACAGGGGGTGACCCAGTACTTC. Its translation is CASSLFSGQGVTQYF.

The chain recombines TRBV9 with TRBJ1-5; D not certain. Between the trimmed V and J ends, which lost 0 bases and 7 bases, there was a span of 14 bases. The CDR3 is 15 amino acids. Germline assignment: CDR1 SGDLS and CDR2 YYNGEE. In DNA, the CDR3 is TGTGCCAGCAGCGTAGCTGGAACGCTGGGACAGCCCCAGCATTTT. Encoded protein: CASSVAGTLGQPQHF.

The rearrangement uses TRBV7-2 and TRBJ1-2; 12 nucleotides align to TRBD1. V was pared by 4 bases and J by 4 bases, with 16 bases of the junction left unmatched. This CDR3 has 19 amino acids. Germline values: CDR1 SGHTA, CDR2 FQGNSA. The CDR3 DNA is TGTGCCAGCAGCTCTAGGCTAGGGGACAGGGGGCTTCGTGGCTATGGCTACACCTTC. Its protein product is CASSSRLGDRGLRGYGYTF.

The CDR3 DNA reads as TGTGCCAGCAGTTTAGGCGGGACGTCCTACAATGAGCAGTTCTTC. This codes for CASSLGGTSYNEQFF. The rearrangement uses TRBV27 and TRBJ2-1; TRBD2 might be the D (6 bases). In germline, CDR1 is MNHEY, CDR2 SMNVEV (reference sequence). Trimming shortened V by 2 bases and J by 1 base, and 9 bases separated the two germline ends. The CDR3 spans 15 residues.

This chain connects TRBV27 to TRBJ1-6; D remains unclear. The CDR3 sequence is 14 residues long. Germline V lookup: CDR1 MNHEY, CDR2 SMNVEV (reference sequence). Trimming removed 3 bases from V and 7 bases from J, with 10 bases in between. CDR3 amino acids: CASSFPVGNSPLHF. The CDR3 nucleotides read TGTGCCAGCAGTTTTCCAGTAGGAAATTCACCCCTCCACTTT.

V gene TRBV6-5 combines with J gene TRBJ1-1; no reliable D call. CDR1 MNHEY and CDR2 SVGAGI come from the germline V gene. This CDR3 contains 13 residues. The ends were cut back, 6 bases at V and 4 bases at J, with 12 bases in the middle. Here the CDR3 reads CASSHTDFTEAFF. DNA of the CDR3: TGTGCCAGCAGCCACACCGACTTCACTGAAGCTTTCTTT.

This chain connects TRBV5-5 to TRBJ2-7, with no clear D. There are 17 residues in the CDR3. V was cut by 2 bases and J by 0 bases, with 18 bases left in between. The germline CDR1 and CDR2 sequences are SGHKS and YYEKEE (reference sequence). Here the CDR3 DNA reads TGTGCCAGCAGCTTCCCCGTTTTTGGGGTGAGCTCCTACGAGCAGTACTTC. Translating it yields CASSFPVFGVSSYEQYF.

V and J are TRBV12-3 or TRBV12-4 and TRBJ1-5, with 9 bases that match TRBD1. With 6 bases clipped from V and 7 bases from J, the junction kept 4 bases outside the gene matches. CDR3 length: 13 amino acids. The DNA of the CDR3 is TGTGCCAGCAGAGGGACAGGGAACCAGCCCCAGCATTTT. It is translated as CASRGTGNQPQHF.

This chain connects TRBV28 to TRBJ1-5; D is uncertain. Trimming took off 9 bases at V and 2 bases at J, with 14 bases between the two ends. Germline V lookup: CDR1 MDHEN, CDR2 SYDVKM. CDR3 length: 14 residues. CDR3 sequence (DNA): TGTGCCAGTACCAGGCACCCGGGCAATCAGCCCCAGCATTTT. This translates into CASTRHPGNQPQHF.

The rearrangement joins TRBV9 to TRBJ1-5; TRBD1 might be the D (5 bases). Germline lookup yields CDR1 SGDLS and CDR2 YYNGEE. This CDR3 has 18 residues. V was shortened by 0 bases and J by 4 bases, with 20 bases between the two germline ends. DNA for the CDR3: TGTGCCAGCAGCGTAGCCGGAAGAACCGCGGGACGGAATCAGCCCCAGCATTTT. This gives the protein CASSVAGRTAGRNQPQHF.

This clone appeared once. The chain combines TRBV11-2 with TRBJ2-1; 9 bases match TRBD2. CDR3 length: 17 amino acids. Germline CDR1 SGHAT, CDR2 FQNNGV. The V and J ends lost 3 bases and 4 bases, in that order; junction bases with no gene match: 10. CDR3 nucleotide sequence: TGTGCCAGCAGCTTTCTCCTCGGGACTAGCCAATACAATGAGCAGTTCTTC. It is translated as CASSFLLGTSQYNEQFF.

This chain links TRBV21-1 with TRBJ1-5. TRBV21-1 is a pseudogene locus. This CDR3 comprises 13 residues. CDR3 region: CASSTGRNQPQHF. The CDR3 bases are TGTGCCAGCAGCACGGGACGGAACCAGCCCCAGCATTTT.

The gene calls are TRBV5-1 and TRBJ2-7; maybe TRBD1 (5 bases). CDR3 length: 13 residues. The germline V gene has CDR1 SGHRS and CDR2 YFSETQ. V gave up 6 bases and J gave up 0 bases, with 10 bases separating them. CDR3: CASKDTDSYEQYF. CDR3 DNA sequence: TGCGCCAGCAAGGACACGGACTCCTACGAGCAGTACTTC.

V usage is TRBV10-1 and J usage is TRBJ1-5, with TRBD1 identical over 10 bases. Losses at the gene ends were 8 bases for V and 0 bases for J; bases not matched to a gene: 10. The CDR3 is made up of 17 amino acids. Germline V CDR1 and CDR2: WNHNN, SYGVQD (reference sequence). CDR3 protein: CASGRTGGPYSNQPQHF. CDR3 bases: TGCGCCAGCGGGAGGACAGGGGGACCATATAGCAATCAGCCCCAGCATTTT.